This T cell receptor beta chain is from a study of early T cells in non-severe SARS-CoV-2 infection. Study outcomes and limitations: Comparison of clonotypes with VDJdb favored anti-spike CD8 responses while missing private and CD4 specificities.

Individually, cDNA molecules had unique molecular identifiers attached to them. TCRdb reprocessed the 5' RACE reads via MiXCR and lists one record per CDR3 protein. The sample includes 40,000 to 45,000 distinct CDR3 sequences, around 6.1% of them seen just once. At least ten counts were recorded for this clonotype. Its antigen is undetermined. The CDR3 consists of 16 residues. V was cut by 4 bases and J by 1 base, with 17 bases left in between. CDR1 SGHRS and CDR2 YFSETQ come from the germline V gene. Sequences were derived from whole blood, sampled at baseline. V usage is TRBV5-1 and J usage is TRBJ1-1; weak D call: TRBD1 (5 bases). This receptor was obtained from an adult who was a healthcare worker with PCR-confirmed SARS-CoV-2 infection or an uninfected control (not recorded which). The CDR3 region is CASSPRGFVPNTEAFF. The CDR3 region has the DNA TGCGCCAGCAGCCCAAGGGGATTCGTCCCGAACACTGAAGCTTTCTTT.